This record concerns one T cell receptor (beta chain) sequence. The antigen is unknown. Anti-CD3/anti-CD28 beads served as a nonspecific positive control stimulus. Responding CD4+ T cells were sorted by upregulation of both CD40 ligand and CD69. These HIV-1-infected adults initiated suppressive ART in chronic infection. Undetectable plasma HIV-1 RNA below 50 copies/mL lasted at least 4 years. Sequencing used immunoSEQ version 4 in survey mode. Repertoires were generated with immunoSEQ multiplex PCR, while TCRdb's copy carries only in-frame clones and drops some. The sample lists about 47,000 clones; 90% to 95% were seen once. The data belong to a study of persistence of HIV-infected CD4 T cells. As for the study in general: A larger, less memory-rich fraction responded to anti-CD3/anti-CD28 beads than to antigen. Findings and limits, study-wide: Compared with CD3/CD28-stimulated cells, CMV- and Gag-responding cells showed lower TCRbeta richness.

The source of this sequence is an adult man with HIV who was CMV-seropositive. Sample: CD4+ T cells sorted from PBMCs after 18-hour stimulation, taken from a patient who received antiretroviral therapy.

CDR3 DNA: TGTGCCAGCTCCCCAGCCAGGGTATCTGGGGCCAACGTCCTGACTTTC. This encodes CASSPARVSGANVLTF. The V call is TRBV18, the J call TRBJ2-6; TRBD1 is a possible D gene (5 bases). V shed 6 bases and J shed 1 base, with 13 bases lying between them. Germline assignment: CDR1 KGHSH and CDR2 LQKENI. The CDR3 spans 16 residues.